The 7 T cell receptor beta chains presented below share a single source sample, sequenced in a study of cytomegalovirus exposure and HLA in healthy donors. The PCR ran on 60 Vbeta and 13 Jbeta primers. Produced via immunoSEQ multiplex PCR; TCRdb's table is partial and in-frame only. The table has approximately 160,000 clones, 65% to 70% seen once. The sample consisted of PBMCs. These receptors were collected from a woman aged 18-29 years in good health and CMV-seropositive.

The rearrangement uses TRBV18 and TRBJ2-7; possibly TRBD1 for D (5 bases). V gave up 3 bases and J gave up 3 bases, with 9 bases separating them. The CDR3 is 13 amino acids. Germline V gene sequence: CDR1 KGHSH, CDR2 LQKENI. The CDR3 DNA sequence: TGTGCCAGCTCACCTACAGGTTACTACGAGCAGTACTTC. Translating it yields CASSPTGYYEQYF.

The chain uses TRBV30 and TRBJ2-7; TRBD2 agrees at 8 bases. Germline loops: CDR1 GTSNPN, CDR2 SVGIG (reference sequence). J gave up 7 bases and V 4 bases, and 12 bases lay outside the gene matches. CDR3 size: 14 residues. This CDR3 reads CAWNIGSGMREQYF. The CDR3 coding sequence is TGTGCCTGGAACATAGGTAGCGGGATGAGGGAGCAGTACTTC.

A remark on this clone: Mismatch with germline at one junction end may stem from a read error. J is TRBJ2-7 and V is TRBV4-1, with 9 bases matching TRBD1. The CDR3 runs to 14 residues. Germline V CDR1 and CDR2: MGHRA, YSYEKL. As DNA, the CDR3 is TGCGCCAGCAGCCAAGATAGGTCCGGGACAGGGCTGGGCTTC. It yields the protein CASSQDRSGTGLGF.

The genes are TRBV9 and TRBJ2-5; TRBD2 is a possible D gene (5 bases). Trimming took off 0 bases at V and 0 bases at J, with 9 bases between the two ends. The CDR3 contains 15 residues. Germline V CDR1 and CDR2: SGDLS, YYNGEE. CDR3 amino acids: CASSVGGRNQETQYF. CDR3 DNA sequence: TGTGCCAGCAGCGTAGGAGGGCGGAACCAAGAGACCCAGTACTTC.

This chain links TRBV6-5 with TRBJ2-7; 9 nucleotides line up with TRBD1. In germline, CDR1 is MNHEY, CDR2 SVGAGI. V was clipped by 5 bases and J by 4 bases; unmatched bases: 9. The CDR3 is made up of 15 amino acids. CDR3 coding DNA: TGTGCCAGCAGTCTGACCCGGGACAGGGCTTACGAGCAGTACTTC. Translation gives CASSLTRDRAYEQYF.

This clone was recorded once. The chain uses TRBV7-2 and TRBJ2-3; 10 nucleotides align to TRBD2. The CDR3 consists of 16 residues. Germline CDR1 and CDR2: SGHTA and FQGNSA. V trimming: 5 bases; J trimming: 9 bases; junction bases outside the gene matches: 14. CDR3 nucleotide sequence: TGTGCCAGCAGCACTCTAGCGGGGGCCCTCCCGGGGACGCAGTATTTT. This encodes CASSTLAGALPGTQYF.

This chain connects TRBV7-2 to TRBJ2-7; D is perhaps TRBD1 (5 bases). V shed 4 bases and J shed 3 bases, with 7 bases lying between them. This CDR3 comprises 12 residues. Germline CDR1 and CDR2: SGHTA and FQGNSA. Here the CDR3 DNA reads TGTGCCAGCAGCTGGACAAGCTACGAGCAGTACTTC. Amino acid sequence: CASSWTSYEQYF.